The present TCR beta chain was sequenced within a study of T cells in Graves' hyperthyroidism and ophthalmopathy (dated by TCRdb to the late 2010s). About the investigation overall: Peripheral blood was sampled at the time of initial diagnosis, prior to any treatment. A discovery cohort of about a hundred patients, approximately 45 with Graves' ophthalmopathy and 55 to 65 with stable Graves' hyperthyroidism, was used to find distinguishing TCR V-J signatures. Prospective prediction of ophthalmopathy was tested in an independent validation cohort of approximately 18 hyperthyroidism patients and around 16 patients who later progressed to ophthalmopathy. The 100 discovery patients were divided at random into training and test sets in a 7:3 ratio. In addition, the study compared T-cell repertoires in thyroid tissue and in blood from five to seven Graves' hyperthyroidism patients. Following sampling, methimazole starting at 30 mg daily was given to hyperthyroidism patients, and high-dose intravenous methylprednisolone was given to ophthalmopathy patients. TCR Vbeta CDR3 sequencing of roughly 140 peripheral blood samples (over 40 ophthalmopathy, 75 to 85 hyperthyroidism and around 17 progressor patients) is reported in the paper. The paper's findings and limits, for the study overall: Most expanded thyroid clonotypes (frequency above 0.001) were also detected in blood, a finding suggesting that blood repertoires may reflect thyroid immune responses. A 13 V-J signature model separated ophthalmopathy from stable hyperthyroidism, with just over 85% sensitivity and roughly 84% specificity in cross-validation and 80%/75% in testing. In validation, the model predicted progression to ophthalmopathy with approximately 71% sensitivity and roughly 72% specificity, a median of roughly seven months before onset. No statistical method was used to set the sample size in advance, and investigators knew the group allocation.

Moderately to severely active disease, a Clinical Activity Score of at least 3, a NOSPECS grade of at least 4, and a duration under 3 months were present in ophthalmopathy patients. Any patient with an uncontrolled infection, another autoimmune disease, pregnancy or lactation was excluded. Diagnoses were established on the basis of clinical symptoms, serum thyroxine and TRAb, thyroid ultrasound, and orbital computed tomography. Ficoll-Paque density gradient centrifugation was used to isolate PBMCs from around 10 ml of fresh peripheral blood. Total RNA was extracted using Trizol reagent, and RNA quality was assessed on an Agilent 2100 Bioanalyzer. This clonotype was detected only a few times. Its antigen remains unidentified. No much larger clone exists at a distance of one base, and base qualities are not known. TCR beta CDR3 regions were amplified from RNA transcripts. The first round of RT-PCR for the TCR CDR3 was performed with the HTBI primer set and the Qiagen OneStep RT-PCR kit. Libraries were constructed in a second round of multiplex PCR, after which size selection and purification were performed. Sequencing of the libraries was done on an Illumina HiSeq2000 using paired-end 100 bp reads. In the authors' own workflow: SOAPnuke was used to process the raw data, removing reads that contained adapters or uncalled bases, had a mean Phred below 15, or lacked an exact match to the constant primer or identifier. High-quality paired reads were merged using COPE v1.2.5, and each unique nucleotide sequence was defined as a clonotype. MiTCR v1.1 was used to align the clonotypes against IMGT TRBV, TRBD and TRBJ reference segments. Analysis was restricted to V-J combinations with a frequency above 0.0001, which covered roughly 99% of repertoires. The TCS score was defined as F50 (clonal expansion) divided by E x V (chaos), with BLOSUM62-based TCRdist calculated between CDR3 peptides within each V-J. Welch's t-statistics and random forest reduced approximately 520 V-J features to 10 to 15, which were used in a naive Bayes classifier (R e1071). TCRdb redid the processing of the public reads, applying fastp at Q25 and MiXCR, and retained in-frame beta chains. Every CDR3 protein is listed once, alongside the most common genes and DNA of its rows. These V and J calls originate from TCRdb's pipeline instead of the authors' own analysis. The table for this sample lists around 570,000 distinct CDR3 sequences; around 20% of them were counted only once. The ten largest clonotypes hold about half of the sample.

The germline V gene sets CDR1 to SQVTM and CDR2 to ANQGSEA. The CDR3, from cysteine to phenylalanine, totals 15 residues. CDR3 DNA only is kept here, 45 bases in frame from base 1. Trimming leaves V shorter by 6 bases and J shorter by 0 bases, with the junction holding 7 bases beyond the gene matches. The source is a man between 35 and 55 years old with Graves' ophthalmopathy. The chain joins TRBV29-1 to TRBJ2-1, with 8 bases matching TRBD2. The sequencing sample was made of blood. The DNA sequence is given as TGCAGCGTGGCGAGCGGGAGTAACTCCTACAATGAGCAGTTCTTC. This yields the protein CSVASGSNSYNEQFF.